The text below deals with one TCR beta chain. Germline CDR1 is SGHAT and CDR2 is FQNNGV. This CDR3 has 17 amino acids. V shed 2 bases, J shed 7 bases, and the junction held 9 bases outside the gene matches. Authors' data handling: For nucleated cells, counts were estimated from reference gene primer amplification. Sequenced by immunoSEQ multiplex PCR; TCRdb stores in-frame clones only, minus some. V and J calls plus clone size are reproduced from that table; the DNA served to infer D and trimming. The table has roughly 150,000 clones, over 80% seen once. This entry is derived from a study of blood T cell repertoires in COVID-19. Across the study: The United States, Italy and Spain provided the acute and convalescent COVID-19 samples. The analysed material was cDNA or gDNA that came from T cells, B-cell-depleted T cells, or PBMCs.

Enrolled through a virtual design, the participants were between 18 and 89 years of age and came from about two dozen US areas. The source material was PBMCs or T cells enriched from blood (not recorded which). This TCR was sampled from a man aged 65 to 85 who had been exposed to COVID-19. The chain uses TRBV11-2 and TRBJ2-1; TRBD2 aligns across 12 bases. CDR3 in DNA: TGTGCCAGCAGCTTAAATCGTCTAACTAGCGGGAGGAATGAGCAGTTCTTC. It codes for CASSLNRLTSGRNEQFF.